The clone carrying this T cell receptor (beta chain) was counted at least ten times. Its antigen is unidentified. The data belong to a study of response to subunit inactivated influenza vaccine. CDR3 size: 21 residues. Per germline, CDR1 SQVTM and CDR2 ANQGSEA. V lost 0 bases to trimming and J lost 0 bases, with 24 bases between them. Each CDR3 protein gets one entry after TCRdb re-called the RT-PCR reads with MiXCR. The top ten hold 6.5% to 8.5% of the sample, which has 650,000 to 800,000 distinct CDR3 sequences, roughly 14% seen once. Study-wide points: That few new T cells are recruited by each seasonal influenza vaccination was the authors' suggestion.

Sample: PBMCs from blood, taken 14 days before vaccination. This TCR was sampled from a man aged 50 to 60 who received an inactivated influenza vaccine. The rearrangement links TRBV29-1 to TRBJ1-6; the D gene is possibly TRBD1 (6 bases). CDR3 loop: CSVEDPMTGGFNSSYNSPLHF. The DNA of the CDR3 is TGCAGCGTTGAAGACCCGATGACGGGGGGCTTTAATAGCTCCTATAATTCACCCCTCCACTTT.